One and the same sample provided the 5 T cell receptor beta chains below, sequenced in a study of radiation and T cells in renal cell carcinoma. Profiled with immunoSEQ multiplex PCR; TCRdb holds only in-frame clones, not every one. The table records about 120,000 clones, 80% to 90% of them present only once. Time point given: blood 2 weeks post-SBRT. Treatment in this sample: 15 Gy SBRT to primary tumor, nephrectomy 4 weeks later. The sample consisted of blood, taken from a patient whose treatment included radiotherapy and nephrectomy. These receptors originate from a woman between 55 and 75 years old with renal cell carcinoma.

The rearrangement uses TRBV28 and TRBJ1-5, with D possibly matching TRBD1 (6 bases). The CDR3 has 14 residues. The germline V gene has CDR1 MDHEN and CDR2 SYDVKM. With 6 bases removed from V and 3 bases from J, the gap between germline ends came to 12 bases. The CDR3 sequence: CASRQQGINQPQHF. The CDR3 DNA reads TGTGCCAGCAGGCAGCAGGGGATCAATCAGCCCCAGCATTTT.

This chain links TRBV23-1 with TRBJ2-2; 9 nucleotides line up with TRBD1. TRBV23-1 qualifies as an ORF whose function is uncertain. V shed 2 bases and J 7 bases; nucleotides not matched to a gene: 11. The CDR3 runs 17 residues. CDR3 amino acids: CASSQPDRGTGNGELFF. The CDR3, as DNA: TGCGCCAGCAGTCAACCCGACAGGGGGACGGGAAACGGGGAGCTGTTTTTT.

The V gene is TRBV7-8, the J gene TRBJ2-1; D possibly corresponds to TRBD2 (6 bases). The germline V gene encodes CDR1 SGHVS and CDR2 FQNEAQ. V was cut by 5 bases and J by 3 bases, with 17 bases left in between. The CDR3 extends over 16 amino acids. The CDR3 region has the DNA TGTGCCAGCAGCCATAGGTGGACTAATAACTACAATGAGCAGTTCTTC. It encodes CASSHRWTNNYNEQFF.

The chain is built from TRBV30 and TRBJ2-1; D may match TRBD1 or TRBD2 (5 bases each). Per germline, CDR1 GTSNPN and CDR2 SVGIG (reference sequence). The CDR3 is 17 amino acids. V was shortened by 2 bases and J by 8 bases, with 25 bases between the two germline ends. CDR3 sequence (DNA): TGTGCCTGGAGTAAAGTTGGTTCGGGGCCATCCCACGATGAGCAGTTCTTC. Translating it yields CAWSKVGSGPSHDEQFF.

The chain's CDR3 is CASSRGQGEGTEAFF. The CDR3, as DNA: TGTGCCAGCTCACGGGGACAGGGAGAAGGTACTGAAGCTTTCTTT. The chain joins TRBV18 to TRBJ1-1; 9 nucleotides align to TRBD1. V dropped 4 bases and J dropped 5; count of bases not matched to a gene: 8. From germline, CDR1 is KGHSH and CDR2 LQKENI. The CDR3 consists of 15 residues.